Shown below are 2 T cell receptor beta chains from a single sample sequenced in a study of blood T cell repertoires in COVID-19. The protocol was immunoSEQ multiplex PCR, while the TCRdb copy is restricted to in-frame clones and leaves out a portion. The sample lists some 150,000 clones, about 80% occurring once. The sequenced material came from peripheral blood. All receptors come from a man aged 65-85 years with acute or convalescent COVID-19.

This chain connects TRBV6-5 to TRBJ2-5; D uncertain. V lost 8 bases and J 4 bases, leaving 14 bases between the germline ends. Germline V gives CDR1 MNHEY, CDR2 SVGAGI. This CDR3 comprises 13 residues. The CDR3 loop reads CASRPPGGETQYF. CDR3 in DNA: TGTGCCAGCCGCCCTCCGGGTGGAGAGACCCAGTACTTC.

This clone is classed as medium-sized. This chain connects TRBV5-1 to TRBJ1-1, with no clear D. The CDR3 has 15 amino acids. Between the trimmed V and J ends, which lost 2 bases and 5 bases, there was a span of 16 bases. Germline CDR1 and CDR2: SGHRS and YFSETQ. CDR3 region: CASSFVTSPNTEAFF. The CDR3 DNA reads TGCGCCAGCAGCTTTGTAACTTCCCCGAATACTGAAGCTTTCTTT.